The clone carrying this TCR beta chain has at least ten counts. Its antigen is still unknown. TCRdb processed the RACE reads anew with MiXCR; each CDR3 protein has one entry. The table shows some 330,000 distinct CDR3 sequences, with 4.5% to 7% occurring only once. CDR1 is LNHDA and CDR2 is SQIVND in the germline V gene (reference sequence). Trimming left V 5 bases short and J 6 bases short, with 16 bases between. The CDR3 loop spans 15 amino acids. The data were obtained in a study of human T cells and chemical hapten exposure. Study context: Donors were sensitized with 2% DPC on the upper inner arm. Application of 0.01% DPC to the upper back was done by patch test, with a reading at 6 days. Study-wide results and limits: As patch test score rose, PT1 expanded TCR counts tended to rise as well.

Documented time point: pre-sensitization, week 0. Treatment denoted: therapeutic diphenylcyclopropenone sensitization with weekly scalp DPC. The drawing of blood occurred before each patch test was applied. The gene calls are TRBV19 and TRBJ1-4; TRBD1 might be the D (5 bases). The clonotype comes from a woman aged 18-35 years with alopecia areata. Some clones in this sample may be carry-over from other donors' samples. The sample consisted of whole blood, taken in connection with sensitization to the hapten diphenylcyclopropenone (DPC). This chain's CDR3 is CASSPLGPWDEKLFF. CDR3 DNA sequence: TGTGCCAGTAGTCCCCTGGGACCCTGGGATGAAAAACTGTTTTTT.